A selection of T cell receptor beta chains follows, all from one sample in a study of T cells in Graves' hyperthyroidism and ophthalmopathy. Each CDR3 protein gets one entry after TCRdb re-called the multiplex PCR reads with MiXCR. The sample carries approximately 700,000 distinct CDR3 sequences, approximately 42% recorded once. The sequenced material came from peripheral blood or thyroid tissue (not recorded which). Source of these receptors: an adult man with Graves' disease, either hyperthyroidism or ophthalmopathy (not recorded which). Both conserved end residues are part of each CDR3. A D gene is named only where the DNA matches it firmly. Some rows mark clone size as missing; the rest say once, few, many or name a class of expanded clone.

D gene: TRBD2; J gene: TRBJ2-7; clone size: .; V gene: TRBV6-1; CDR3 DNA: TGTGCCAGCAGGTCACCCGGGACTAGGGTCTACGAGCAGTACTTC; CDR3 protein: CASRSPGTRVYEQYF
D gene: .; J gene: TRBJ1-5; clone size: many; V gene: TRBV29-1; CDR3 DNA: TGCAGCGTGGCCGACGGTAGCAATCAGCCCCAGCATTTT; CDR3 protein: CSVADGSNQPQHF
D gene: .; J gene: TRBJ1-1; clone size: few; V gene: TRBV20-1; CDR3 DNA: TGCAGTGCTAGAGATCTGGGGCGGGGAGCTGAAGCTTTCTTT; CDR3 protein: CSARDLGRGAEAFF
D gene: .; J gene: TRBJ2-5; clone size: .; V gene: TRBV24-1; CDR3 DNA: TGTGCCACCAGTGATTTGGCATCGGGAGCAGGGGAGACCCAGTACTTC; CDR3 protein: CATSDLASGAGETQYF
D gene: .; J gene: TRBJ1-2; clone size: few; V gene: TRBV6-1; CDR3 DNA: TGTGCCAGCAGTGAAGACAGGAGGAACATCTATGGCTACACCTTC; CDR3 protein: CASSEDRRNIYGYTF
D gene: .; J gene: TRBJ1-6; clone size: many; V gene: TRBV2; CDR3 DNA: TGTGCCAGCAGCCCCGACAGCTCCTATAATTCACCCCTCCACTTT; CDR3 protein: CASSPDSSYNSPLHF
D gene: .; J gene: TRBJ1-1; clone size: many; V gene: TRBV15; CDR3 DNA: TGTGCCACCAGCAGAGGCGACAGTGGCACTGAAGCTTTCTTT; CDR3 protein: CATSRGDSGTEAFF
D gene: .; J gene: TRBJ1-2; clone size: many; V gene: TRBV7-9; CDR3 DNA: TGTGCCAGCAGCTCGGGACGCAGCTATGGCTACACCTTC; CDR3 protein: CASSSGRSYGYTF
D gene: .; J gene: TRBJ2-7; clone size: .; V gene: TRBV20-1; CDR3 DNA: TGCAGTGCTCGTAGTGGACTGTCCTCCTCCTACGAGCAGTACTTC; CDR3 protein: CSARSGLSSSYEQYF
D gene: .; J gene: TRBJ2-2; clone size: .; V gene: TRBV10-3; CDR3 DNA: TGTGCCATCAGTAGATACACCGGGGAGCTGTTTTTT; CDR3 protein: CAISRYTGELFF
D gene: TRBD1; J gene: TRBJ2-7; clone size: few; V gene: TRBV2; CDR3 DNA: TGTGCCAGCAAGGAGGGACAGGGAGGAACCTACGAGCAGTACTTC; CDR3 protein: CASKEGQGGTYEQYF
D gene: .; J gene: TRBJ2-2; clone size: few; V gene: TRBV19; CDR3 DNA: TGTGCCACCAGAGGCACCGGGGAGCTGTTTTTT; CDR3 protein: CATRGTGELFF
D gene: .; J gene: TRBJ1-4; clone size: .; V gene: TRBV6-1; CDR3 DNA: TGTGCCAGCAGCAGGACCCTTGAGGAAAAACTGTTTTTT; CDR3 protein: CASSRTLEEKLFF
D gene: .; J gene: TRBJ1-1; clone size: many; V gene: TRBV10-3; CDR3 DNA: TGTGCCATCAGCGCGGAAAAGGGCACTGAAGCTTTCTTT; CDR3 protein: CAISAEKGTEAFF
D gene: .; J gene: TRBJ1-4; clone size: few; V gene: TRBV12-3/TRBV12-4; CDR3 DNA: TGTGCCAGCAGTGCCCCCGGAGGAACTAATGAAAAACTGTTTTTT; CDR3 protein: CASSAPGGTNEKLFF
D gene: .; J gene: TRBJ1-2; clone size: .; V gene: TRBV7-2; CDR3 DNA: TGTGCCAGCAGCCCAGACTTATTCTATGGCTACACCTTC; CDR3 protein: CASSPDLFYGYTF
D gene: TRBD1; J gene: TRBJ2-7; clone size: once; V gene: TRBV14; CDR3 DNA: TGTGCCAGCAGCCCGGGACAGGGGGGATTCTACGAGCAGTACTTC; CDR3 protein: CASSPGQGGFYEQYF
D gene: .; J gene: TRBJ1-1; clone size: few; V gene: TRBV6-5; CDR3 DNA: TGTGCCAGCAGTTATTCCGAGGATCCCGAAGCTTTCTTT; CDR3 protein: CASSYSEDPEAFF
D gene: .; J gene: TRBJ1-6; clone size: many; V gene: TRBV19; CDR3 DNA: TGTGCCAGTAGTATATGGCAGGGTCGGGATTCACCCCTCCACTTT; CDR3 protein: CASSIWQGRDSPLHF
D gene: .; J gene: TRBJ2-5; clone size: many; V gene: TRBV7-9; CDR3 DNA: TGTGCCAGCAGCATACCGACTAGTGAGACCCAGTACTTC; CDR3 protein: CASSIPTSETQYF
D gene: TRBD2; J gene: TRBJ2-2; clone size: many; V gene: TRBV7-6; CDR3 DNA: TGTGCTAGCAGCTACGGCCGCGGGAGAGGCACCGGGGAGCTGTTTTTT; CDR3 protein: CASSYGRGRGTGELFF
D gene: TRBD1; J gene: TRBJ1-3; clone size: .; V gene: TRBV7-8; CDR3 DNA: TGTGCCAGCAGCACCGGGACAGACCACTCTGGAAACACCATATATTTT; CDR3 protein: CASSTGTDHSGNTIYF
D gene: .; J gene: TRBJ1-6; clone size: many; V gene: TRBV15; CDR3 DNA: TGTGCCACCAGCACCAAGACAGCTTTAAATTCACCCCTCCACTTT; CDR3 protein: CATSTKTALNSPLHF
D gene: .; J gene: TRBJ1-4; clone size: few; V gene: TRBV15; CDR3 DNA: TGTGCCACCAGCAGGACAGCGGGGGCTAATGAAAAACTGTTTTTT; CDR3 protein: CATSRTAGANEKLFF
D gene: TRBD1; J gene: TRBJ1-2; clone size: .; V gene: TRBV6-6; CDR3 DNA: TGTGCCAGCAGGAGGGGGCTAAACTATGGCTACACCTTC; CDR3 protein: CASRRGLNYGYTF
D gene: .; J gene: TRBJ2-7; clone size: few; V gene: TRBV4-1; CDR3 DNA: TGCGCCATCTCACCTGCCGGGAGTAGCAACGAGCAGTACTTC; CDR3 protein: CAISPAGSSNEQYF
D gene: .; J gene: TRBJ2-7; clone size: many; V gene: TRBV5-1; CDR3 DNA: TGCGCCAGCAGCTTGGGGCAGGGTCAGACCTACGAGCAGTACTTC; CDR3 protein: CASSLGQGQTYEQYF
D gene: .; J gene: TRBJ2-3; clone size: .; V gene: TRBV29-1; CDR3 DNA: TGCAGCGTTGAGTCCACCAGCACAGATACGCAGTATTTT; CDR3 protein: CSVESTSTDTQYF
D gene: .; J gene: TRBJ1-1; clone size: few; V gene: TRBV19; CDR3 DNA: TGTGCCAGTACCGCCGCAGGGGCGAACACTGAAGCTTTCTTT; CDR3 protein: CASTAAGANTEAFF
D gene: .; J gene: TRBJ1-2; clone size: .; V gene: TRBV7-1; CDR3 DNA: TGTGCCAGCAGCTCAGCCGGACAGTTTAACTATGGCTACACCTTC; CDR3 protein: CASSSAGQFNYGYTF
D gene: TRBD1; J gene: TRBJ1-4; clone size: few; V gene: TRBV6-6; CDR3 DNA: TGTGCCAGCAGTAAACTAGACAGGGGGCAAGGAAAACTGTTTTTT; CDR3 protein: CASSKLDRGQGKLFF
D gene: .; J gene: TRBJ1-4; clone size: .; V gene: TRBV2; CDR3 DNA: TGTGCCAGCAGTGAAGCTGGGTCGACAGTGCCCAATGAAAAACTGTTTTTT; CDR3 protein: CASSEAGSTVPNEKLFF
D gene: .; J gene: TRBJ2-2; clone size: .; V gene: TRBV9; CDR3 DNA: TGTGCCAGCAGCGTTTCCCCCCGTACCGGGGAGCTGTTTTTT; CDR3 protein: CASSVSPRTGELFF